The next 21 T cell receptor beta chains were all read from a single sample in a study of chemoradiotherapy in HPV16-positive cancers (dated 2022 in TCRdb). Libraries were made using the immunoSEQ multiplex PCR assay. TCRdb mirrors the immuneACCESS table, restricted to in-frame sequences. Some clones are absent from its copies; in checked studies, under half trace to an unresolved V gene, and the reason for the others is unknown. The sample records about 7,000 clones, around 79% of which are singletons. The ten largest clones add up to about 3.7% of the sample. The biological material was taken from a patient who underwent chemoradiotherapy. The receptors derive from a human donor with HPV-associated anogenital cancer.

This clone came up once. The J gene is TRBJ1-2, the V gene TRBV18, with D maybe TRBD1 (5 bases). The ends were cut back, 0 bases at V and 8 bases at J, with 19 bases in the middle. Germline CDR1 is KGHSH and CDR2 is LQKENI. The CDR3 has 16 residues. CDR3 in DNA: TGTGCCAGCTCACCACCGGTGACAGATATGGAGTACGGCTACACCTTC. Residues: CASSPPVTDMEYGYTF.

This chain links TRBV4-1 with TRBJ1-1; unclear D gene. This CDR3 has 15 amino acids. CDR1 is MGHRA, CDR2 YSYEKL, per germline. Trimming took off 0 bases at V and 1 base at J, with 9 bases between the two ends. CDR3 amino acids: CASSQERETNTEAFF. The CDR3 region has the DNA TGCGCCAGCAGCCAAGAGCGGGAAACGAACACTGAAGCTTTCTTT.

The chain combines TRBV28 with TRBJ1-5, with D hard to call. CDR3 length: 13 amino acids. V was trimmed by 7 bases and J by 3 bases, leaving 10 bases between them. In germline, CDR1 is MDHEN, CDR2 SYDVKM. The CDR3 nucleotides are TGTGCCAGCAAAGGTAACCTCAATCAGCCCCAGCATTTT. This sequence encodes CASKGNLNQPQHF.

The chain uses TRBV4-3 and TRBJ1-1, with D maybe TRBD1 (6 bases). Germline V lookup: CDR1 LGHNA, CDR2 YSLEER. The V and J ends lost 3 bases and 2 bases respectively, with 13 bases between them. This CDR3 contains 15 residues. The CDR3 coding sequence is TGCGCCAGCAGCCATTCAGGGGCGACTAACACTGAAGCTTTCTTT. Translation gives CASSHSGATNTEAFF.

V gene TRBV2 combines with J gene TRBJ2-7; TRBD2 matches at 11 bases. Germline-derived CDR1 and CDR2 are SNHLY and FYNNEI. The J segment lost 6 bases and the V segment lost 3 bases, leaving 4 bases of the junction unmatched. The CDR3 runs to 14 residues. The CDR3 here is CASSDGLAGGEQYF. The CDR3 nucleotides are TGTGCCAGCAGTGACGGCCTAGCGGGAGGCGAGCAGTACTTC.

The CDR3 bases are TGTGCCAGCAGTTTGATGAACACTGAAGCTTTCTTT. As protein: CASSLMNTEAFF. The rearrangement links TRBV28 to TRBJ1-1; D not resolved. Between the trimmed V and J ends, which lost 3 bases and 0 bases, there was a span of 2 bases. CDR1 is MDHEN, CDR2 SYDVKM, per germline. The CDR3 runs 12 residues.

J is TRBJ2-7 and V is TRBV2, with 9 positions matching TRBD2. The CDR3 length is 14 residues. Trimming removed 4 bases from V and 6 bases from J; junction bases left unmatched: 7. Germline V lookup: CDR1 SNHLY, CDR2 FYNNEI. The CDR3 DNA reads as TGTGCCAGCAGTGTAAAGTCTAGCGGGGTCGAGCAGTACTTC. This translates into CASSVKSSGVEQYF.

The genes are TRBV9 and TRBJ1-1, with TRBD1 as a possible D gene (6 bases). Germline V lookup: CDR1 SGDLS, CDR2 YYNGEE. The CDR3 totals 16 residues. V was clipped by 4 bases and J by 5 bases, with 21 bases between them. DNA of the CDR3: TGTGCCAGCAGCCCTCAGGGGCATGGGGGTGGTACTGAAGCTTTCTTT. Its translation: CASSPQGHGGGTEAFF.

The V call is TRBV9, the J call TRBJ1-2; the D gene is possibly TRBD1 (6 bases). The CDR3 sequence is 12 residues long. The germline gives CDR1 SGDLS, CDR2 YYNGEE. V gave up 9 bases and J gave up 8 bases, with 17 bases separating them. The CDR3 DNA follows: TGTGCCACCGAAGGGGGGAAGGGAGGCTACACCTTC. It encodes CATEGGKGGYTF.

CDR3 DNA sequence: TGTGCCAGCAGAGTACGCGGGGATGGCTACACCTTC. Protein: CASRVRGDGYTF. The chain is built from TRBV2 and TRBJ1-2; D is uncertain. V gave up 6 bases and J gave up 6 bases, with 11 bases separating them. In germline, CDR1 is SNHLY, CDR2 FYNNEI. CDR3 length equals 12 residues.

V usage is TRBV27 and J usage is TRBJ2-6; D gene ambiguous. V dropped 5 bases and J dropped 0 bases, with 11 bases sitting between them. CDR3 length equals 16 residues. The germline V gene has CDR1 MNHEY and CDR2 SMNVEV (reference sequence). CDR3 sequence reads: CASSVSRSSGANVLTF. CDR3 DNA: TGTGCCAGCAGTGTGAGCCGGAGCTCTGGGGCCAACGTCCTGACTTTC.

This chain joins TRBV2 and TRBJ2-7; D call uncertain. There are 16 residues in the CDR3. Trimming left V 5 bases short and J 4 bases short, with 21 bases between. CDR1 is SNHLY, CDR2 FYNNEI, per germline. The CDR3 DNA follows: TGTGCCAGCAGTCGTAGATCTGTTGGGAACGGGTACGAGCAGTACTTC. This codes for CASSRRSVGNGYEQYF.

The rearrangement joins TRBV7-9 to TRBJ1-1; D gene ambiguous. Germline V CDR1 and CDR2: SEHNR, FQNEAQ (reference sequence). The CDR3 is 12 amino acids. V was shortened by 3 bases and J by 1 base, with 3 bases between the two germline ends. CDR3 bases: TGTGCCAGCAGCTTGAAGAACACTGAAGCTTTCTTT. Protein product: CASSLKNTEAFF.

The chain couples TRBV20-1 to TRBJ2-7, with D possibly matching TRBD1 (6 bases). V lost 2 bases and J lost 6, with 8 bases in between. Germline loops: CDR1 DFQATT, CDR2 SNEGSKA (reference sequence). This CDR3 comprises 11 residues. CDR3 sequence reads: CSARMGAEQYF. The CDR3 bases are TGCAGTGCTAGAATGGGGGCCGAGCAGTACTTC.

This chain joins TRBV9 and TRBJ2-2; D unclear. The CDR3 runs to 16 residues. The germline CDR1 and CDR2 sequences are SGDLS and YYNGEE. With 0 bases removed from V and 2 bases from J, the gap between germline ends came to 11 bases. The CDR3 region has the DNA TGTGCCAGCAGCGTAGCTCCACGCGGCAACACCGGGGAGCTGTTTTTT. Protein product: CASSVAPRGNTGELFF.

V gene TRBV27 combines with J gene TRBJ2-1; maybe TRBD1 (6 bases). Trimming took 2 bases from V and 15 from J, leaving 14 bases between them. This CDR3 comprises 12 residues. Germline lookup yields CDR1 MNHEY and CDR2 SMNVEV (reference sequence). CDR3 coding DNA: TGTGCCAGCAGTTTAATCGGCAGGGGTTGGTTCTTC. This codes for CASSLIGRGWFF.

CDR3 residues: CASSEVPPPANLDYGYTF. The DNA of the CDR3 is TGTGCCAGCAGTGAAGTCCCCCCTCCAGCCAATCTTGACTATGGCTACACCTTC. This chain links TRBV6-1 with TRBJ1-2, with D unresolved. The CDR3 length is 18 residues. Trimming took off 1 base at V and 3 bases at J, with 21 bases between the two ends. The germline V gene encodes CDR1 MNHNS and CDR2 SASEGT.

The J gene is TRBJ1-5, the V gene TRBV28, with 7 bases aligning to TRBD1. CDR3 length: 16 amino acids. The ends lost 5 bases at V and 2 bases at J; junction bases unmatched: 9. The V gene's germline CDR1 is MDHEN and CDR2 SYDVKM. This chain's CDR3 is CASSPLGGGGNQPQHF. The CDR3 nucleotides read TGTGCCAGCAGTCCCCTCGGAGGGGGCGGCAATCAGCCCCAGCATTTT.

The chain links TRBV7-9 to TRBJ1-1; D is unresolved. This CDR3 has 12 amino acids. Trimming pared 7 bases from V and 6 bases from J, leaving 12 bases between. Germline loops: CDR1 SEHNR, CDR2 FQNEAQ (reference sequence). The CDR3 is CASTLLGAEAFF. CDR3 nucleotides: TGTGCCAGCACCTTGCTTGGCGCTGAAGCTTTCTTT.

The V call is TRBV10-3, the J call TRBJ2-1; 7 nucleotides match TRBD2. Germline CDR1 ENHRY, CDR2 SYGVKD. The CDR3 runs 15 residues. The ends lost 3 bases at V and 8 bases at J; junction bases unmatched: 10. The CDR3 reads CAISEQLAARDEQFF. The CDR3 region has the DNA TGTGCCATCAGTGAACAGCTAGCGGCGCGGGATGAGCAGTTCTTC.

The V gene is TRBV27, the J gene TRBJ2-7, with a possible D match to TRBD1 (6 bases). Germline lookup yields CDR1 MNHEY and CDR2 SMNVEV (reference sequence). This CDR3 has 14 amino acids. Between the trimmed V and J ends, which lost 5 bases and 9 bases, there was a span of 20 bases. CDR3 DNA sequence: TGTGCCAGCAGTCCCGCGCTTACAGGGCAAGGGCAGTACTTC. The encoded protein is CASSPALTGQGQYF.